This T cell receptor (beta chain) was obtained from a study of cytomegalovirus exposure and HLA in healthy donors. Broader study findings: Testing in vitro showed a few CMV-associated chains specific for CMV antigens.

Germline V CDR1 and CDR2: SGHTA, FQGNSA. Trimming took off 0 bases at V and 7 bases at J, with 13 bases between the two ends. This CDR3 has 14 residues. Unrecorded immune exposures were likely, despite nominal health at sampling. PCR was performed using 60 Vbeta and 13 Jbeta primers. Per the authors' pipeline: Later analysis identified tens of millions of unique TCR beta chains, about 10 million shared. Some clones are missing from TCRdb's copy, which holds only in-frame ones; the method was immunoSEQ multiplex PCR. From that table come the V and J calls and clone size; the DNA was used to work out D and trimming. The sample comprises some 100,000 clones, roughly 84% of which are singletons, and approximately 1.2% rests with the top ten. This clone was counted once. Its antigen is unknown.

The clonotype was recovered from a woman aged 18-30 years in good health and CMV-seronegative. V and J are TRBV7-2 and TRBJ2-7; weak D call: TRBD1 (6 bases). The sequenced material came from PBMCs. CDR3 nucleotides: TGTGCCAGCAGCTTAGCGGACAGTGGCTTGGAGCAGTACTTC. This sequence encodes CASSLADSGLEQYF. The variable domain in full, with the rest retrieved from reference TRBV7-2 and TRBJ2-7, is GAGVSQSPSNKVTEKGKDVELRCDPISGHTALYWYRQSLGQGLEFLIYFQGNSAPDKSGLPSDRFSAERTGGSVSTLTIQRTQQEDSAVYLCASSLADSGLEQYFGPGTRLTVT.